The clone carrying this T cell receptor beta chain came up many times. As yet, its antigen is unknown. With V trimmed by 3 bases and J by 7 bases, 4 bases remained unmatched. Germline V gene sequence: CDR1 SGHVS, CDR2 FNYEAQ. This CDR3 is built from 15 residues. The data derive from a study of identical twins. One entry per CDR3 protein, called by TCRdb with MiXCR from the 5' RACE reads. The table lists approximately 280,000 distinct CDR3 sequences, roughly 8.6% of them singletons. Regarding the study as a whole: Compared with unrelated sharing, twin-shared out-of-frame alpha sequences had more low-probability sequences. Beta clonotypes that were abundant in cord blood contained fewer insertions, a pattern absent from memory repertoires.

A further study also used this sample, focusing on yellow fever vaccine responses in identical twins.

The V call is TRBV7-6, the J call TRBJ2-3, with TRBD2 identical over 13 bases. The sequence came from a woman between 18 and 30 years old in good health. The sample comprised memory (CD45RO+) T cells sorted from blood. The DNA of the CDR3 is TGTGCCAGCAGCTTGACTAGCGGGAGGATCCATACGCAGTATTTT. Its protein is CASSLTSGRIHTQYF.